The 23 T cell receptor beta chains below all came from one sample that was sequenced in a study of cytomegalovirus exposure and HLA in healthy donors. Here immunoSEQ multiplex PCR was the method, and the copy in TCRdb shows in-frame clones only, minus some. The profile shows 140,000 or so clones, 87% of them singletons. The sample comprised PBMCs. These receptor sequences come from a man in his late teens or twenties in good health and CMV-seropositive.

The rearrangement uses TRBV5-5 and TRBJ1-5; no clear D gene. The V end lost 0 bases, the J end lost 4 bases, and 5 bases lay between the germline ends. This CDR3 region has 13 residues. Germline V gene data show CDR1 as SGHKS and CDR2 as YYEKEE (reference sequence). CDR3 sequence: CASSLALNQPQHF. The DNA for the CDR3 is TGTGCCAGCAGCTTGGCCTTGAATCAGCCCCAGCATTTT.

The rearrangement uses TRBV6-1 and TRBJ1-4, with D maybe TRBD1 (5 bases). The CDR3 runs to 17 residues. CDR1 is MNHNS, CDR2 SASEGT, per germline. V was cut by 0 bases and J by 6 bases, with 17 bases left in between. CDR3 coding DNA: TGTGCCAGCAGTGAAGCGCTCGGGGGGAACTTAGATGAAAAACTGTTTTTT. Amino acid sequence: CASSEALGGNLDEKLFF.

The V gene is TRBV28, the J gene TRBJ1-2; 7 bases line up with TRBD1. V gave up 8 bases and J gave up 5 bases; unmatched junction bases: 8. The length of the CDR3 is 13 residues. The V gene's germline CDR1 is MDHEN and CDR2 SYDVKM. CDR3 residues: CASRGTVNYGYTF. CDR3 nucleotides: TGTGCCAGCCGAGGGACAGTCAATTATGGCTACACCTTC.

The chain is built from TRBV30 and TRBJ2-7; 9 nucleotides agree with TRBD2. The length of the CDR3 is 12 residues. CDR1 and CDR2 (germline): GTSNPN, SVGIG (reference sequence). CDR3 sequence: CAFSGSSHEQYF. CDR3 nucleotide sequence: TGTGCTTTTAGCGGGAGCAGCCACGAGCAGTACTTC.

The chain employs TRBV5-5 and TRBJ2-3, with TRBD2 as a possible D gene (6 bases). CDR1 is SGHKS, CDR2 YYEKEE, per germline (reference sequence). The length of the CDR3 is 14 residues. V was trimmed by 4 bases and J by 0 bases, leaving 9 bases between them. In DNA form, the CDR3 reads TGTGCCAGCAGCATCACTAGCAGCACAGATACGCAGTATTTT. It codes for CASSITSSTDTQYF.

The rearrangement links TRBV7-9 to TRBJ1-2; perhaps TRBD1 as D (5 bases). The germline CDR1 and CDR2 sequences are SEHNR and FQNEAQ (reference sequence). The V end lost 5 bases, the J end lost 5 bases, and 12 bases lay between the germline ends. The length of the CDR3 is 13 residues. CDR3 sequence: CASSEPTGYGYTF. Written as DNA, the CDR3 is TGTGCCAGCAGCGAACCCACAGGTTATGGCTACACCTTC.

The CDR3 reads CSVISWRGGSYEQYF. The CDR3 coding sequence is TGCAGCGTCATTAGTTGGAGGGGAGGCTCCTACGAGCAGTACTTC. The chain uses TRBV29-1 and TRBJ2-7; D may be TRBD2 (6 bases). Trimming removed 6 bases from V and 0 bases from J, with 18 bases in between. Germline V gene data show CDR1 as SQVTM and CDR2 as ANQGSEA. The CDR3 extends over 15 amino acids.

V gene TRBV28 combines with J gene TRBJ1-2, with 7 bases fitting TRBD1. This CDR3 spans 13 amino acids. V was pared by 6 bases and J by 7 bases, with 8 bases of the junction left unmatched. Germline CDR1 and CDR2: MDHEN and SYDVKM. DNA of the CDR3: TGTGCCAGCAGCTTACAGGGGCGTCTTGGCTACACCTTC. It codes for CASSLQGRLGYTF.

The gene calls are TRBV4-2 and TRBJ1-4; 10 nucleotides align to TRBD1. The CDR3 is made up of 16 amino acids. Germline CDR1 LGHNA, CDR2 YNFKEQ. The V and J ends lost 5 bases and 4 bases, in that order; junction bases with no gene match: 7. The CDR3 loop reads CASSGGWTGGNEKLFF. CDR3 nucleotide sequence: TGTGCCAGCAGCGGGGGATGGACAGGGGGTAATGAAAAACTGTTTTTT.

This sequence joins TRBV5-1 and TRBJ2-7; maybe TRBD2 (6 bases). This CDR3 is built from 13 residues. Trimming removed 6 bases at V and 0 bases at J, with 10 bases between. Germline V gene lookup returns CDR1 SGHRS and CDR2 YFSETQ. CDR3 nucleotides: TGCGCCAGCAAATTCGGGAGCTCCTACGAGCAGTACTTC. Translation gives CASKFGSSYEQYF.

The chain has TRBV4-2 and TRBJ1-3, with D perhaps matching TRBD1 (5 bases). The ends were cut back, 0 bases at V and 3 bases at J, with 12 bases in the middle. Per the germline V gene, CDR1 is LGHNA and CDR2 is YNFKEQ. The CDR3 totals 16 residues. This CDR3 is CASSQDGGAIGNTIYF. The CDR3 nucleotides are TGTGCCAGCAGCCAAGATGGTGGGGCCATTGGAAACACCATATATTTT.

About this clone itself: One junction end does not reproduce the germline sequence, and a read error may be involved. The chain combines TRBV9 with TRBJ1-2; D unclear. The CDR3 runs 15 residues. Germline lookup yields CDR1 SGDLS and CDR2 YYNGEE. The CDR3 bases are TGTGCCAGCAGCGTAGGGTCGGCAGGCAACTCTGGCTACACCTTC. Translating gives CASSVGSAGNSGYTF.

The genes are TRBV5-4 and TRBJ2-4; 10 positions match TRBD2. Germline V gene sequence: CDR1 SGHNT, CDR2 YYREEE (reference sequence). This CDR3 contains 17 residues. Trimming at V came to 2 bases and at J to 0 bases, leaving 5 bases not matched to a gene. CDR3 coding DNA: TGTGCCAGCAGCTTTAGCGGGAGGAGACTAGCCAAAAACATTCAGTACTTC. Protein sequence: CASSFSGRRLAKNIQYF.

V is TRBV30 and J is TRBJ1-1; 8 bases agree with TRBD1. CDR1 and CDR2 from the germline V gene are GTSNPN and SVGIG (reference sequence). V gave up 2 bases and J gave up 1 base; unmatched junction bases: 3. This CDR3 comprises 14 residues. CDR3 protein: CAWSIGQGNTEAFF. CDR3 coding DNA: TGTGCCTGGAGTATTGGACAGGGGAACACTGAAGCTTTCTTT.

The count of this clone is one. V gene TRBV11-2 combines with J gene TRBJ2-2; 13 bases agree with TRBD2. The trim removed 10 bases at V and 4 bases at J, leaving 6 bases unmatched. The germline V gene encodes CDR1 SGHAT and CDR2 FQNNGV. The CDR3 has 15 amino acids. The CDR3: CATGLAGSGTGELFF. The CDR3 bases are TGTGCCACGGGACTAGCGGGATCGGGCACCGGGGAGCTGTTTTTT. Full variable domain (outside the CDR3, taken from reference TRBV11-2 and TRBJ2-2): EAGVAQSPRYKIIEKRQSVAFWCNPISGHATLYWYQQILGQGPKLLIQFQNNGVVDDSQLPKDRFSAERLKGVDSTLKIQPAKLEDSAVYLCATGLAGSGTGELFFGEGSRLTVL.

This clone was recorded once. The J gene is TRBJ2-1, the V gene TRBV4-1; 10 nucleotides align to TRBD2. The CDR3 sequence is 17 residues long. V trimming: 2 bases; J trimming: 4 bases; junction bases outside the gene matches: 8. CDR1 is MGHRA and CDR2 is YSYEKL in the germline V gene. This chain's CDR3 is CASSQPIAGGGYNEQFF. The CDR3 coding sequence is TGCGCCAGCAGCCAACCCATAGCGGGGGGAGGGTACAATGAGCAGTTCTTC.

CDR3 nucleotide sequence: TGTGCCAGCAGCTCCTCGGACAGGGGGCTCTGGGGCTACACCTTC. Its translation: CASSSSDRGLWGYTF. The chain recombines TRBV11-2 with TRBJ1-2, with 11 positions matching TRBD1. V was clipped by 4 bases and J by 8 bases; unmatched bases: 9. The germline gives CDR1 SGHAT, CDR2 FQNNGV. The CDR3 contains 15 residues.

This chain links TRBV4-1 with TRBJ1-2, with D possibly matching TRBD1 (5 bases). The length of the CDR3 is 15 residues. V lost 0 bases and J lost 4, with 12 bases in between. Germline CDR1 is MGHRA and CDR2 is YSYEKL. The DNA for the CDR3 is TGCGCCAGCAGCCAAGACAGGGTAGCTAGCTATGGCTACACCTTC. Protein product: CASSQDRVASYGYTF.

The chain uses TRBV30 and TRBJ1-6; the D is unclear. This CDR3 contains 14 residues. In germline, CDR1 is GTSNPN, CDR2 SVGIG (reference sequence). V lost 0 bases to trimming and J lost 10 bases, with 13 bases between them. The CDR3 region is CAWSVPGGRSPLHF. CDR3 sequence (DNA): TGTGCCTGGAGTGTCCCGGGAGGGAGGTCACCCCTCCACTTT.

The chain uses TRBV5-6 and TRBJ1-2; no definite D call. This CDR3 spans 12 amino acids. V shed 3 bases and J shed 5 bases, with 8 bases lying between them. Germline CDR1 SGHDT, CDR2 YYEEEE. The CDR3 region is CASSSPGYGYTF. The CDR3 nucleotides read TGTGCCAGCAGCTCCCCAGGTTATGGCTACACCTTC.

This clone was found a few times. The chain joins TRBV5-1 to TRBJ2-5; TRBD2 might be the D (6 bases). Germline V gene lookup returns CDR1 SGHRS and CDR2 YFSETQ. The CDR3 is 13 amino acids. Trimming left V 4 bases short and J 4 bases short, with 11 bases between. The CDR3 region has the DNA TGCGCCAGCAGCAGGGACTCCTCAGAGACCCAGTACTTC. The encoded protein is CASSRDSSETQYF.

The chain couples TRBV27 to TRBJ2-5, with 10 nucleotides matching TRBD2. V was clipped by 6 bases and J by 2 bases; unmatched bases: 6. CDR1 and CDR2 from the germline V gene are MNHEY and SMNVEV (reference sequence). The CDR3 loop spans 15 amino acids. DNA of the CDR3: TGTGCCAGCAGGAATAGCGGGAGGAGGCAAGAGACCCAGTACTTC. This codes for CASRNSGRRQETQYF.

The V call is TRBV5-4, the J call TRBJ1-2, with D maybe TRBD1 (5 bases). Trimming stripped 2 bases from V and 4 bases from J, with 12 bases between. The CDR3 extends over 14 amino acids. CDR1 and CDR2 (germline): SGHNT, YYREEE (reference sequence). The CDR3: CASSFAGQTYGYTF. The CDR3 bases are TGTGCCAGCAGCTTTGCAGGGCAAACCTATGGCTACACCTTC.